The 11 T cell receptor beta chains reported below all come from one sample, sequenced in a study of blood T cell repertoires in COVID-19. Sequencing used immunoSEQ multiplex PCR; TCRdb keeps in-frame clones, though not all of them. The profile shows 100,000 to 150,000 clones, approximately 86% of them singletons. The specimen was peripheral blood. Every receptor here comes from a woman aged 65 to 85 with COVID-19, enrolled during active disease.

J is TRBJ2-1 and V is TRBV29-1; D might be TRBD1 (6 bases). This CDR3 is built from 16 residues. The V end was cut by 0 bases, the J end by 9 bases, with 21 bases between. Germline lookup yields CDR1 SQVTM and CDR2 ANQGSEA. The CDR3 DNA reads as TGCAGCGTTGAAGATACCCGGGACAAGTCCTACGGTGAGCAGTTCTTC. Translated, it gives CSVEDTRDKSYGEQFF.

The chain links TRBV3-1 (or the pseudogene TRBV3-2) to TRBJ2-3, with D perhaps matching TRBD2 (6 bases). The CDR3 has 15 residues. V shed 3 bases and J shed 2 bases, with 12 bases lying between them. Germline V gene lookup returns CDR1 LGHDT and CDR2 YNNKEL (reference sequence). CDR3 nucleotides: TGTGCCAGCAGCCAGCGACTAGGTACCACAGATACGCAGTATTTT. This translates into CASSQRLGTTDTQYF.

This clone was seen once. This rearrangement joins TRBV27 to TRBJ1-2; D remains ambiguous. Germline loops: CDR1 MNHEY, CDR2 SMNVEV (reference sequence). The germline V and J ends were trimmed by 3 bases and 0 bases, with 11 bases remaining between them. The CDR3 sequence is 15 residues long. Written as DNA, the CDR3 is TGTGCCAGCAGTTTCGGAGGGATAGCTAACTATGGCTACACCTTC. Translating it yields CASSFGGIANYGYTF.

The chain joins TRBV19 to TRBJ2-2; D remains unclear. The CDR3 totals 13 residues. From germline, CDR1 is LNHDA and CDR2 SQIVND (reference sequence). Deletions cut 6 bases from V and 7 bases from J, with 12 bases between. In DNA form, the CDR3 reads TGTGCCAGTAGCACGTACTCAGGCGGGGAGCTGTTTTTT. It translates to CASSTYSGGELFF.

The chain uses TRBV5-1 and TRBJ2-5; no clear D. CDR3 length: 15 amino acids. The germline V and J ends were trimmed by 0 bases and 2 bases, with 11 bases remaining between them. The germline V gene encodes CDR1 SGHRS and CDR2 YFSETQ. Here the CDR3 DNA reads TGCGCCAGCAGCTTGGAGCCAGGTCCGCAAGAGACCCAGTACTTC. It translates to CASSLEPGPQETQYF. The whole variable domain, remainder taken from reference TRBV5-1 and TRBJ2-5, is KAGVTQTPRYLIKTRGQQVTLSCSPISGHRSVSWYQQTPGQGLQFLFEYFSETQRNKGNFPGRFSGRQFSNSRSEMNVSTLELGDSALYLCASSLEPGPQETQYFGPGTRLLVL.

This clone was seen just once. This chain links TRBV18 with TRBJ2-1; the match to TRBD1 covers 9 bases. This CDR3 contains 15 residues. CDR1 is KGHSH, CDR2 LQKENI, per germline. The ends lost 0 bases at V and 8 bases at J; junction bases unmatched: 5. The CDR3 is CASSPPRTGGDEQFF. The CDR3 region has the DNA TGTGCCAGCTCACCACCCCGAACAGGGGGCGATGAGCAGTTCTTC. The variable domain in full, with the rest retrieved from reference TRBV18 and TRBJ2-1, is NAGVMQNPRHLVRRRGQEARLRCSPMKGHSHVYWYRQLPEEGLKFMVYLQKENIIDESGMPKERFSAEFPKEGPSILRIQQVVRGDSAAYFCASSPPRTGGDEQFFGPGTRLTVL.

The chain uses TRBV9 and TRBJ2-2; 7 positions agree with TRBD2. V was clipped by 0 bases and J by 9 bases; unmatched bases: 11. Per the germline V gene, CDR1 is SGDLS and CDR2 is YYNGEE. This CDR3 is 16 amino acids long. The CDR3 DNA reads as TGTGCCAGCAGCGTAGGGGGAGCGGGGCCCCGCCGGGAGCTGTTTTTT. It yields the protein CASSVGGAGPRRELFF.

The CDR3 DNA is TGTGCCAGCAGCGATGGACTAGACCAAGAGACCCAGTACTTC. Translated, it gives CASSDGLDQETQYF. The chain couples TRBV7-2 to TRBJ2-5; the match to TRBD2 covers 7 bases. The CDR3 sequence is 14 residues long. The junction had 3 bases not matched to a gene; V was cut back by 5 bases and J by 0 bases. From germline, CDR1 is SGHTA and CDR2 FQGNSA.

The rearrangement joins TRBV7-9 to TRBJ1-6, with D perhaps TRBD1 (5 bases). The germline V and J ends were trimmed by 3 bases and 7 bases, with 10 bases remaining between them. The CDR3 sequence is 14 residues long. CDR1 and CDR2 from the germline V gene are SEHNR and FQNEAQ (reference sequence). The CDR3: CASSFREGNSPLHF. CDR3 coding DNA: TGTGCCAGCAGCTTTCGGGAGGGGAATTCACCCCTCCACTTT.

V and J are TRBV27 and TRBJ1-2; D not resolved. Germline V gene data show CDR1 as MNHEY and CDR2 as SMNVEV (reference sequence). The length of the CDR3 is 13 residues. The germline V and J ends were trimmed by 2 bases and 10 bases, with 14 bases remaining between them. CDR3 protein: CASSLDITRAYTF. CDR3 DNA: TGTGCCAGCAGTTTAGACATTACTAGGGCCTACACCTTC.

The V call is TRBV28, the J call TRBJ2-7, with D perhaps matching TRBD1 (6 bases). The CDR3 extends over 13 amino acids. Germline CDR1 MDHEN, CDR2 SYDVKM. With 1 base removed from V and 4 bases from J, the gap between germline ends came to 8 bases. In nucleotides, the CDR3 is TGTGCCAGCAGTTTATTCAGGGGATACGAGCAGTACTTC. Translated: CASSLFRGYEQYF.